These 23 T cell receptor beta chains were sequenced from one sample in a study of cytomegalovirus exposure and HLA in healthy donors. The PCR employed 60 Vbeta primers together with 13 Jbeta primers. TCRdb's copy holds only in-frame clones and misses some; the assay was immunoSEQ multiplex PCR. The sample has 150,000 to 200,000 clones, 62% seen once. The source material was PBMCs. The receptors derive from a man aged 40-49 years in good health and CMV-seronegative.

J is TRBJ2-7 and V is TRBV7-2, with 10 bases matching TRBD2. Germline V CDR1 and CDR2: SGHTA, FQGNSA. Trimming took 1 base from V and 4 from J; bases not matched to a gene: 7. This CDR3 spans 16 amino acids. The CDR3 nucleotides read TGTGCCAGCAGCTTAGGGCCAGCGGGAGGGCCTTACGAGCAGTACTTC. This codes for CASSLGPAGGPYEQYF. Using reference TRBV7-2 and TRBJ2-7 for the parts outside the CDR3, the full variable domain is GAGVSQSPSNKVTEKGKDVELRCDPISGHTALYWYRQSLGQGLEFLIYFQGNSAPDKSGLPSDRFSAERTGGSVSTLTIQRTQQEDSAVYLCASSLGPAGGPYEQYFGPGTRLTVT.

The V gene is TRBV27, the J gene TRBJ1-2, with a possible D match to TRBD1 (5 bases). V was pared by 2 bases and J by 4 bases, with 17 bases between. The CDR3 length is 16 residues. Germline V CDR1 and CDR2: MNHEY, SMNVEV (reference sequence). The CDR3: CASSLRPPTASYGYTF. In nucleotides, the CDR3 is TGTGCCAGCAGTTTAAGGCCCCCGACAGCCAGCTATGGCTACACCTTC.

This clone was picked up a small number of times. This chain joins TRBV6-5 and TRBJ1-5; no definite D call. CDR3 length: 15 residues. Trimming stripped 5 bases from V and 6 bases from J, with 17 bases between. Germline CDR1 and CDR2: MNHEY and SVGAGI. DNA for the CDR3: TGTGCCAGCAGTGGACTGCAGCCCGCGGGTCAGCCCCAGCATTTT. It encodes CASSGLQPAGQPQHF.

This chain uses TRBV6-1 with TRBJ2-2, with TRBD1 identical over 7 bases. The length of the CDR3 is 15 residues. Unmatched junction bases numbered 8, after V lost 4 bases and J lost 6 bases. CDR1 MNHNS and CDR2 SASEGT come from the germline V gene. The CDR3 region is CASSGDRASAGELFF. The CDR3 DNA is TGTGCCAGCAGTGGAGACAGGGCCAGTGCCGGGGAGCTGTTTTTT.

The CDR3 region is CASSPTGNTYEQYF. CDR3 DNA: TGTGCCAGCAGCCCGACAGGGAACACCTACGAGCAGTACTTC. This chain uses TRBV5-4 with TRBJ2-7; 7 nucleotides line up with TRBD1. V lost 4 bases to trimming and J lost 2 bases; unmatched junction nucleotides: 6. Germline V gene sequence: CDR1 SGHNT, CDR2 YYREEE (reference sequence). This CDR3 region has 14 residues.

This chain links TRBV6-6 with TRBJ2-5, with D perhaps TRBD2 (5 bases). This CDR3 has 13 amino acids. From germline, CDR1 is MNHNY and CDR2 SVGAGI (reference sequence). Trimming took off 8 bases at V and 9 bases at J, with 19 bases between the two ends. The CDR3 DNA reads TGTGCCAGCCATCCGGGGTCCTCCAAGGCCCAGTACTTC. Amino acids: CASHPGSSKAQYF.

Written as DNA, the CDR3 is TGTGCCAGCAGGCCGGCAGGGCAGGTGGGGTATGGCTACACCTTC. It encodes CASRPAGQVGYGYTF. The chain combines TRBV5-4 with TRBJ1-2; a possible D gene is TRBD1 (5 bases). V was pared by 5 bases and J by 5 bases, with 19 bases between. The CDR3 spans 15 residues. Germline V CDR1 and CDR2: SGHNT, YYREEE (reference sequence).

V usage is TRBV6-5 and J usage is TRBJ2-5; perhaps TRBD2 as D (7 bases). The CDR3 covers 15 residues. Trimming shortened V by 0 bases and J by 3 bases, and 11 bases separated the two germline ends. Per germline, CDR1 MNHEY and CDR2 SVGAGI. CDR3 sequence (DNA): TGTGCCAGCAGTTACTCGGGGGCGGGAGAAGAGACCCAGTACTTC. Protein sequence: CASSYSGAGEETQYF.

The genes are TRBV6-5 and TRBJ1-2, with D perhaps matching TRBD1 (6 bases). In germline, CDR1 is MNHEY, CDR2 SVGAGI. Trimming cost V 5 bases and J 8 bases, with 15 bases left between them. The CDR3 is 13 amino acids. CDR3 sequence (DNA): TGTGCCAGCAGTAACCGGGACACACAGGGCTACACCTTC. Translating it yields CASSNRDTQGYTF.

The chain recombines TRBV27 with TRBJ2-1, with D perhaps matching TRBD1 (7 bases). CDR3 length equals 14 residues. Per the germline V gene, CDR1 is MNHEY and CDR2 is SMNVEV (reference sequence). V was trimmed by 8 bases and J by 4 bases, leaving 15 bases between them. CDR3 in amino acids: CASRREQGYNEQFF. The CDR3 DNA reads as TGTGCCAGCCGGAGGGAACAGGGGTACAATGAGCAGTTCTTC.

This chain connects TRBV2 to TRBJ2-1; TRBD1 aligns across 7 bases. Germline V CDR1 and CDR2: SNHLY, FYNNEI. Trimming at V came to 10 bases and at J to 12 bases, leaving 9 bases not matched to a gene. The CDR3 spans 11 residues. The CDR3 region is CATQTGAGQFF. DNA of the CDR3: TGTGCCACCCAAACAGGGGCTGGGCAGTTCTTC.

The V and J genes are TRBV5-1 and TRBJ1-3; TRBD1 aligns across 9 bases. CDR1 and CDR2 from the germline V gene are SGHRS and YFSETQ. This CDR3 has 16 residues. J lost 0 bases, V lost 4 bases, and 5 bases had no gene match. The CDR3 nucleotides read TGCGCCAGCAGCCCTGGGGACAGGGTCTCTGGAAACACCATATATTTT. Its protein is CASSPGDRVSGNTIYF.

This clone was picked up a small number of times. V is TRBV10-3 and J is TRBJ2-3; 7 nucleotides match TRBD1. Germline CDR1 ENHRY, CDR2 SYGVKD. V lost 5 bases and J lost 2; bases outside the gene matches: 13. CDR3 length: 17 residues. CDR3: CAISLDLDQGDTDTQYF. The CDR3 coding sequence is TGTGCCATCAGTCTCGACTTGGACCAGGGGGACACAGATACGCAGTATTTT.

The genes are TRBV9 and TRBJ2-1, with D maybe TRBD2 (6 bases). Germline values: CDR1 SGDLS, CDR2 YYNGEE. The CDR3 extends over 18 amino acids. Trimming cost V 4 bases and J 2 bases, with 22 bases left between them. CDR3 amino acids: CASSTRGIPGNPYNEQFF. The CDR3 DNA reads as TGTGCCAGCAGCACCCGCGGGATCCCCGGCAACCCCTACAATGAGCAGTTCTTC.

The chain has TRBV11-1 and TRBJ2-3, with 8 bases identical to TRBD2. The V segment lost 2 bases and the J segment 3 bases; nucleotides outside the gene matches: 4. CDR3 length equals 15 residues. Germline V gives CDR1 SGHAT, CDR2 FQDESV (reference sequence). As DNA, the CDR3 is TGTGCCAGCAGCTTACTAGCGGGCGTGACAGATACGCAGTATTTT. It is translated as CASSLLAGVTDTQYF.

The rearrangement links TRBV5-1 to TRBJ2-7; TRBD1 agrees at 11 bases. The V gene's germline CDR1 is SGHRS and CDR2 YFSETQ. CDR3 length equals 14 residues. With V trimmed by 3 bases and J by 2 bases, 1 base remained unmatched. This CDR3 reads CASSSDRGPYEQYF. CDR3 bases: TGCGCCAGCAGCTCGGACAGGGGGCCCTACGAGCAGTACTTC.

In nucleotides, the CDR3 is TGTGCCAGCAGCTTAAGACAGGGCAGGGACGGGGAGCTGTTTTTT. This gives the protein CASSLRQGRDGELFF. J is TRBJ2-2 and V is TRBV7-3, with 7 positions matching TRBD1. Germline V gene lookup returns CDR1 SGHTA and CDR2 FQGTGA. This CDR3 has 15 residues. Germline trimming cut 1 base from V and 7 bases from J; bases unmatched to any gene: 6.

This chain links TRBV18 with TRBJ2-7, with 9 bases matching TRBD1. J lost 5 bases, V lost 8 bases, and 7 bases had no gene match. The CDR3 sequence is 13 residues long. Germline-derived CDR1 and CDR2 are KGHSH and LQKENI. The CDR3 bases are TGTGCCAGCCGCAGGACAGGGGCCCACGAGCAGTACTTC. This encodes CASRRTGAHEQYF.

This clone is a singleton in its sample. The CDR3 here is CASSPEGVSNQPQHF. As DNA, the CDR3 is TGCGCCAGCAGCCCGGAAGGGGTTAGCAATCAGCCCCAGCATTTT. The chain joins TRBV5-1 to TRBJ1-5; a possible D gene is TRBD1 (5 bases). The CDR3 has 15 amino acids. V shed 4 bases and J shed 0 bases, with 11 bases lying between them. The germline CDR1 and CDR2 sequences are SGHRS and YFSETQ.

The chain couples TRBV4-1 to TRBJ2-5; 10 bases line up with TRBD2. The CDR3 extends over 16 amino acids. After removal of 1 base from V and 6 bases from J, the junction contained 8 bases not matched to a gene. Germline CDR1 and CDR2: MGHRA and YSYEKL. CDR3 protein: CASSQGLLSGRQTQYF. In DNA form, the CDR3 reads TGCGCCAGCAGCCAAGGCCTTCTTAGCGGGAGGCAGACCCAGTACTTC.

This sequence joins TRBV19 and TRBJ1-2; 9 nucleotides agree with TRBD1. CDR3 length: 17 amino acids. V shed 2 bases, J shed 9 bases, and the junction held 16 bases outside the gene matches. Looked up from germline, CDR1 is LNHDA and CDR2 is SQIVND (reference sequence). CDR3: CASSILIQFLTGGSYTF. The CDR3 nucleotides read TGTGCCAGTAGTATACTTATCCAGTTCCTGACAGGGGGGAGCTACACCTTC.

The chain employs TRBV6-5 and TRBJ2-7, with D unclear. With 5 bases removed from V and 7 bases from J, the gap between germline ends came to 12 bases. This CDR3 comprises 12 residues. Germline CDR1 is MNHEY and CDR2 is SVGAGI. The CDR3 here is CASSPSRDEQYF. The CDR3 DNA sequence: TGTGCCAGCAGTCCGAGTCGAGATGAGCAGTACTTC.

The rearrangement links TRBV18 to TRBJ2-7; 10 bases match TRBD1. Per germline, CDR1 KGHSH and CDR2 LQKENI. V was clipped by 0 bases and J by 5 bases; unmatched bases: 7. The length of the CDR3 is 16 residues. The CDR3 sequence is CASSPPTGTGDNEQYF. The CDR3 nucleotides read TGTGCCAGCTCACCACCAACCGGGACAGGGGACAACGAGCAGTACTTC.